This T cell receptor beta chain was obtained from a study of tumor and adjacent non-tumor tissue in lung cancer. Study-wide context: Stage I to III disease affected approximately 11 men and 5 women aged roughly 30 to 76.

The CDR3 sequence is 14 residues long. Germline V lookup: CDR1 GTSNPN, CDR2 SVGIG (reference sequence). Notes on this clonotype: The antigen is undetermined. The junction departs from germline at one end; a sequencing error may be responsible.

The template was RNA from unsorted bulk tissue. This non-tumor lung sample came from over 3 cm beyond the tumor edge. Whole-study findings and limits: TCR diversity was significantly greater in tumor than normal lung tissue.

TCRbeta libraries were built with three rounds of nested PCR, modified from ARM-PCR. TCRdb called the multiplex PCR reads again in MiXCR, with one record for every CDR3 protein. The table has some 47,000 distinct CDR3 sequences, around 62% seen once. The clonotype comes from a middle-aged woman with non-small cell lung cancer. The sequencing input was distant non-tumor lung tissue. The chain employs TRBV30 and TRBJ1-5, with a possible D match to TRBD1 (6 bases). The CDR3 DNA sequence: TGTGACTGGAGGGGGGAGGCTAGCAATCAGCCCCAGCATTTT. Translating gives CDWRGEASNQPQHF.